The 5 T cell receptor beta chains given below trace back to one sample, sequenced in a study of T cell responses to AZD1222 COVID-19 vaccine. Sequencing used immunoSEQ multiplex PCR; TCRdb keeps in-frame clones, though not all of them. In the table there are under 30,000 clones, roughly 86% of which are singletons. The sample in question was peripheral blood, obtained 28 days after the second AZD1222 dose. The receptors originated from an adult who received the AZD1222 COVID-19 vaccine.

The CDR3 bases are TGCGCCAGCAGTGAGTGGAGACAGGTCACCGGGGAGCTGTTTTTT. Its translation: CASSEWRQVTGELFF. V and J are TRBV10-1 and TRBJ2-2; possibly TRBD1 for D (6 bases). From germline, CDR1 is WNHNN and CDR2 SYGVQD (reference sequence). This CDR3 is built from 15 residues. V was shortened by 1 base and J by 4 bases, with 10 bases between the two germline ends.

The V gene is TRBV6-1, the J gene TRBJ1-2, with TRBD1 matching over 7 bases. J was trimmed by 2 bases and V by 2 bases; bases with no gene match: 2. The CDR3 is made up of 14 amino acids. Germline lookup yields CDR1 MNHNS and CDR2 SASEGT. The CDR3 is CASSESTGNYGYTF. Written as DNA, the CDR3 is TGTGCCAGCAGTGAATCGACAGGGAACTATGGCTACACCTTC.

The CDR3 nucleotides are TGTGCCAGTAGTATAGACATAGCGGGGGGGGTATCCTACAATGAGCAGTTCTTC. Its translation: CASSIDIAGGVSYNEQFF. The chain carries TRBV19 and TRBJ2-1; 11 bases agree with TRBD2. Trimming took 0 bases from V and 1 from J; bases not matched to a gene: 5. Germline loops: CDR1 LNHDA, CDR2 SQIVND (reference sequence). The CDR3 length is 18 residues. Complete variable domain (other parts from reference TRBV19 and TRBJ2-1): DGGITQSPKYLFRKEGQNVTLSCEQNLNHDAMYWYRQDPGQGLRLIYYSQIVNDFQKGDIAEGYSVSREKKESFPLTVTSAQKNPTAFYLCASSIDIAGGVSYNEQFFGPGTRLTVL.

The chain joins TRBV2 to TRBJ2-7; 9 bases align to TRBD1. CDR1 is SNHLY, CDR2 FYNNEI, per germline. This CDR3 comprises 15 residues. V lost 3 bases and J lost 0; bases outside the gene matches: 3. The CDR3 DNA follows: TGTGCCAGCAGTGAGGTACAGGGGGCCTCCTACGAGCAGTACTTC. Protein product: CASSEVQGASYEQYF. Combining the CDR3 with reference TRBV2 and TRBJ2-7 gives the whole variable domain EPEVTQTPSHQVTQMGQEVILRCVPISNHLYFYWYRQILGQKVEFLVSFYNNEISEKSEIFDDQFSVERPDGSNFTLKIRSTKLEDSAMYFCASSEVQGASYEQYFGPGTRLTVT.

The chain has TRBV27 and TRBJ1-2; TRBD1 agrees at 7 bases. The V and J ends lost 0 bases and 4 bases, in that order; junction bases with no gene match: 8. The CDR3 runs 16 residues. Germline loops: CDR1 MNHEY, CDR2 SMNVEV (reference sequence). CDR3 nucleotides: TGTGCCAGCAGTTTATCAAACAGGGGACCTTCCTATGGCTACACCTTC. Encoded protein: CASSLSNRGPSYGYTF.